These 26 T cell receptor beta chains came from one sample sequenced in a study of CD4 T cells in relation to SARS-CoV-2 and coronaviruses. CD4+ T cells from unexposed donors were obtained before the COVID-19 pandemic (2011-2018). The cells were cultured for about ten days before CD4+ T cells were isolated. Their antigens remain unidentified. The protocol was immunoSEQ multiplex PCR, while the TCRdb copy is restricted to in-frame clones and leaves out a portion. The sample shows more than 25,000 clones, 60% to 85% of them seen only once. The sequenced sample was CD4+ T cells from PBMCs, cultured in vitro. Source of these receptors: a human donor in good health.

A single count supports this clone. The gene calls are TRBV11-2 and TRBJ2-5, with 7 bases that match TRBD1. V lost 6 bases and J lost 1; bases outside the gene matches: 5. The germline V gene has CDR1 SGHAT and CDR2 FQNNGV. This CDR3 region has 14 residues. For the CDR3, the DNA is TGTGCCAGCAGTAGACAGGGTGGCCAAGAGACCCAGTACTTC. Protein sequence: CASSRQGGQETQYF.

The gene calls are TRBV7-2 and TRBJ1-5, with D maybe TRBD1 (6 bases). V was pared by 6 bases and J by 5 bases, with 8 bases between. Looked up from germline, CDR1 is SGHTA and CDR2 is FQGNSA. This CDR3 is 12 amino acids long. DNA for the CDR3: TGTGCCAGCAGACAGGGATATCAGCCCCAGCATTTT. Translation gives CASRQGYQPQHF.

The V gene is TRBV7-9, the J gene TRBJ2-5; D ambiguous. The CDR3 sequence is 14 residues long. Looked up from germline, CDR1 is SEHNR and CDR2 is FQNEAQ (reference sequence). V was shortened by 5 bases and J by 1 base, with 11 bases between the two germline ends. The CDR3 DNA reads TGTGCCAGCAGCCCCAGGTCAACCCAAGAGACCCAGTACTTC. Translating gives CASSPRSTQETQYF. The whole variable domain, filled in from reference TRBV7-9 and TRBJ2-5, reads DTGVSQNPRHKITKRGQNVTFRCDPISEHNRLYWYRQTLGQGPEFLTYFQNEAQLEKSRLLSDRFSAERPKGSFSTLEIQRTEQGDSAMYLCASSPRSTQETQYFGPGTRLLVL.

The CDR3 DNA sequence: TGTGCCTGGAGTGTAATTGGGGAGGATCTCGGATACGAGCAGTACTTC. Its protein product is CAWSVIGEDLGYEQYF. J is TRBJ2-7 and V is TRBV30, with D perhaps matching TRBD2 (6 bases). Germline V gene data show CDR1 as GTSNPN and CDR2 as SVGIG (reference sequence). The CDR3 is made up of 16 amino acids. V was pared by 0 bases and J by 4 bases, with 19 bases between.

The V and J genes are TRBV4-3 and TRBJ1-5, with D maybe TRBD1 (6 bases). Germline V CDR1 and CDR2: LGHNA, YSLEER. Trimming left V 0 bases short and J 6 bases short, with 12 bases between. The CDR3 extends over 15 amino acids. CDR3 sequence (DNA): TGCGCCAGCAGCCAAGAGGTCACAGGGTTTCAGCCCCAGCATTTT. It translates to CASSQEVTGFQPQHF.

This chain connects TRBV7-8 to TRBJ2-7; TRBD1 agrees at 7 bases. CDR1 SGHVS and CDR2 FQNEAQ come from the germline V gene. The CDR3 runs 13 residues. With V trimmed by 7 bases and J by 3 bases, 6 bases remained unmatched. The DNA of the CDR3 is TGTGCCAGCATGAGGGACAGACTCTACGAGCAGTACTTC. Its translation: CASMRDRLYEQYF.

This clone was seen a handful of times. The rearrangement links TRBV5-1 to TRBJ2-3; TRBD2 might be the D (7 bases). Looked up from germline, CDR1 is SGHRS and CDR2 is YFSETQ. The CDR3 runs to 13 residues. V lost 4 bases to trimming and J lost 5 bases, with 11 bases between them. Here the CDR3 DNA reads TGCGCCAGCAGCGAAGGGGGGGGAGATACGCAGTATTTT. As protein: CASSEGGGDTQYF.

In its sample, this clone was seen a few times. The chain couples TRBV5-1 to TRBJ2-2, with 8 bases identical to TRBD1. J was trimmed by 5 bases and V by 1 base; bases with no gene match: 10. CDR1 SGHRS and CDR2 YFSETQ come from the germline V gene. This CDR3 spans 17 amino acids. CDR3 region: CASSLLGQGAGTGELFF. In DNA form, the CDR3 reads TGCGCCAGCAGCTTGTTGGGGCAGGGGGCCGGTACCGGGGAGCTGTTTTTT.

This CDR3 reads CASSLLAGAHNEQFF. CDR3 coding DNA: TGCGCCAGCAGCTTACTAGCGGGGGCCCACAATGAGCAGTTCTTC. The V gene is TRBV5-1, the J gene TRBJ2-1, with TRBD2 matching 11 bases. CDR1 and CDR2 (germline): SGHRS, YFSETQ. V shed 2 bases and J 5 bases; nucleotides not matched to a gene: 3. CDR3 length equals 15 residues.

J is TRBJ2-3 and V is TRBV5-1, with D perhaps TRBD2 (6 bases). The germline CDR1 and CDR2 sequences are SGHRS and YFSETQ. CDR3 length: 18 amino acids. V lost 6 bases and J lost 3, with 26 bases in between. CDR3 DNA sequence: TGCGCCAGCACCCTAGGATCGGGACCTCGGGGGTTTACAGATACGCAGTATTTT. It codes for CASTLGSGPRGFTDTQYF.

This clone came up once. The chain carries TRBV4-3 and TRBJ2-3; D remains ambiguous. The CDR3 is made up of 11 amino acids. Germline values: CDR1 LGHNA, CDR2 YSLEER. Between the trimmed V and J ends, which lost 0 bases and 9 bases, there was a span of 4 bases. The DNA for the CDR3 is TGCGCCAGCAGCCAAGAGGGGACGCAGTATTTT. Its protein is CASSQEGTQYF.

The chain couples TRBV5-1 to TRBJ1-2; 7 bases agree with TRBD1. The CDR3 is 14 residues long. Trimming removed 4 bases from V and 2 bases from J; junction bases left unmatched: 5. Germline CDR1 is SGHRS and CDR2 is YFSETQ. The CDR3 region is CASSVIQGNYGYTF. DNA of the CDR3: TGCGCCAGCAGCGTTATACAGGGGAACTATGGCTACACCTTC.

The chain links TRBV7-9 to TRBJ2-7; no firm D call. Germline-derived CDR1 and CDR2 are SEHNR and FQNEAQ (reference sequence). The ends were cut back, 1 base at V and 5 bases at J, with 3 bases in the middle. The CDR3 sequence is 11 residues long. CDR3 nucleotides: TGTGCCAGCAGCTTAGTCGACGAGCAGTACTTC. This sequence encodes CASSLVDEQYF.

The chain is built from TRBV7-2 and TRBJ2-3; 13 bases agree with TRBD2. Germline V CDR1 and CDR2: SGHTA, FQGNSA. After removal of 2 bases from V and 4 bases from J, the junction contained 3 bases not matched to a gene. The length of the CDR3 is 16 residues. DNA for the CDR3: TGTGCCAGCAGCTTAATAGGACTAGCGGGAGCAGATACGCAGTATTTT. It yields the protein CASSLIGLAGADTQYF.

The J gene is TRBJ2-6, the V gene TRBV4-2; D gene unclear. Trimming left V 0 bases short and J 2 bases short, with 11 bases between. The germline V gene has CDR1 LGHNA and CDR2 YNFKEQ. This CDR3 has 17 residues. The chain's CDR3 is CASSQDTYGAGANVLTF. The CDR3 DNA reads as TGTGCCAGCAGCCAAGATACATATGGTGCTGGGGCCAACGTCCTGACTTTC.

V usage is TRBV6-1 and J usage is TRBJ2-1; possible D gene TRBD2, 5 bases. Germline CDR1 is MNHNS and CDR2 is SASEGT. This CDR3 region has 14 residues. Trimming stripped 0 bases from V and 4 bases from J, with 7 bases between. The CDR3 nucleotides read TGTGCCAGCAGTGAAGCCAGCGGATACAATGAGCAGTTCTTC. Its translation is CASSEASGYNEQFF.

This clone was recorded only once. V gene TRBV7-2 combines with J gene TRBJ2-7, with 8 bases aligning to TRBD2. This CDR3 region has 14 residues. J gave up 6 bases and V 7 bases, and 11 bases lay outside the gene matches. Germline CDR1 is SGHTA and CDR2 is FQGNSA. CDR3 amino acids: CASTPGGKAPEQYF. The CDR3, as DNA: TGTGCCAGCACCCCGGGGGGGAAAGCCCCCGAGCAGTACTTC.

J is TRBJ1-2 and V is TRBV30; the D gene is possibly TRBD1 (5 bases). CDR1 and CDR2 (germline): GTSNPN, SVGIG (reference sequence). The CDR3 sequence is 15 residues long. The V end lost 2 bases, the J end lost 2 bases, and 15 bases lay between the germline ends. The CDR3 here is CAWSWAGSLNYGYTF. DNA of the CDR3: TGTGCCTGGAGTTGGGCAGGGAGTCTCAACTATGGCTACACCTTC. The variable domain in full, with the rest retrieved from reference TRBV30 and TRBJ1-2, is SQTIHQWPATLVQPVGSPLSLECTVEGTSNPNLYWYRQAAGRGLQLLFYSVGIGQISSEVPQNLSASRPQDRQFILSSKKLLLSDSGFYLCAWSWAGSLNYGYTFGSGTRLTVV.

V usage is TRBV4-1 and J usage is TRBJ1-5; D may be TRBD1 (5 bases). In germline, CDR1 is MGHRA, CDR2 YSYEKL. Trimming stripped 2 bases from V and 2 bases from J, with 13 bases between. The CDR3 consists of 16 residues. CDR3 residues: CASSQSRVRGNQPQHF. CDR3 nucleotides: TGCGCCAGCAGCCAAAGCAGGGTGAGAGGCAATCAGCCCCAGCATTTT.

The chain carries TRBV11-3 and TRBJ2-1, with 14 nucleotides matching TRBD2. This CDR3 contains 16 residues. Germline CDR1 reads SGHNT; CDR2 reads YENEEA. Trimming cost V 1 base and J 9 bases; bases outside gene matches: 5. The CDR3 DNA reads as TGTGCCAGCAGCTTAGGGGGGACTAGCGGGGGATCTGAGCAGTTCTTC. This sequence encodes CASSLGGTSGGSEQFF.

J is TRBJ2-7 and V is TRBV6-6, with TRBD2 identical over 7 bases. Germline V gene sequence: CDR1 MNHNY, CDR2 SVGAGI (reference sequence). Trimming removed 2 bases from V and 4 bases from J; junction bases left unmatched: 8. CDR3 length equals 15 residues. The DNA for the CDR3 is TGTGCCAGCAGTTACGGGGGGGGGACCCCGTACGAGCAGTACTTC. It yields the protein CASSYGGGTPYEQYF.

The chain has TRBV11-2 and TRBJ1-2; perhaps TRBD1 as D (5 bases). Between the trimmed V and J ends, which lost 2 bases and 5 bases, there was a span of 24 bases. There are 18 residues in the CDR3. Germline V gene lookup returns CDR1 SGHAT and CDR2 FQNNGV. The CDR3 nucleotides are TGTGCCAGCAGCTTAACTAAGGGACGGCAAGAGGGCTTTTATGGCTACACCTTC. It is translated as CASSLTKGRQEGFYGYTF.

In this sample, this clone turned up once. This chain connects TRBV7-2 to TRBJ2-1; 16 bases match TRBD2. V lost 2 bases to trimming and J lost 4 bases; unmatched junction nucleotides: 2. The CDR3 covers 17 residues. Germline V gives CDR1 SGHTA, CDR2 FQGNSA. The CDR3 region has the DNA TGTGCCAGCAGCTTAATGGGACTAGCGGGGGGGTACAATGAGCAGTTCTTC. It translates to CASSLMGLAGGYNEQFF.

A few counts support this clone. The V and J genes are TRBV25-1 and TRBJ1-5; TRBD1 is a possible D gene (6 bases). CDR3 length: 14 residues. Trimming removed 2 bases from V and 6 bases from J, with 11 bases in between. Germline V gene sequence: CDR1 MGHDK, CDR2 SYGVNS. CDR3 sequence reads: CASSEEGRGQPQHF. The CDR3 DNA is TGTGCCAGCAGTGAAGAGGGCAGGGGTCAGCCCCAGCATTTT.

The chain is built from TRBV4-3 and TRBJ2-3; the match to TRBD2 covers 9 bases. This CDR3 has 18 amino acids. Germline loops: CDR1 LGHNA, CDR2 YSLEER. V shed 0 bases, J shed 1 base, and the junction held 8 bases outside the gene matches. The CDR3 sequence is CASSQDPPQRGGTDTQYF. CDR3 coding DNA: TGCGCCAGCAGCCAAGATCCACCTCAGCGGGGGGGCACAGATACGCAGTATTTT.

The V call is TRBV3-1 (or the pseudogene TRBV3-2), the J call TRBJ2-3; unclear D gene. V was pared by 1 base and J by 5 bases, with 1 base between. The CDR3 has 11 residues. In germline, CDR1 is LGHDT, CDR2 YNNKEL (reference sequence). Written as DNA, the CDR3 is TGTGCCAGCAGCCAAGGAGATACGCAGTATTTT. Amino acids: CASSQGDTQYF.